The 5 T cell receptor beta chains in this list originate from one sample, sequenced in a study of blood T cells in healthy people across ages. A second PCR, run for roughly 7 to 11 cycles, used a sample-barcoded 5' primer plus a J-beta primer mix. MiXCR, run by TCRdb on the 5' RACE reads, gives a single entry per CDR3 protein. The sample has about 1.5 million distinct CDR3 sequences; approximately 39% are singletons. Material: blood. The receptors originated from a young woman in good health.

This chain joins TRBV5-6 and TRBJ2-2, with 7 bases identical to TRBD2. CDR1 is SGHDT, CDR2 YYEEEE, per germline. The CDR3 loop spans 15 amino acids. V gave up 4 bases and J gave up 5 bases; unmatched junction bases: 8. CDR3 in DNA: TGTGCCAGCAGCCGCGGGACTATCCAAACCGGGGAGCTGTTTTTT. It codes for CASSRGTIQTGELFF.

The rearrangement joins TRBV13 to TRBJ1-5, with D perhaps matching TRBD1 (5 bases). V lost 0 bases and J lost 4, with 7 bases in between. The CDR3 loop spans 14 amino acids. Germline assignment: CDR1 PRHDT and CDR2 FYEKMQ (reference sequence). The CDR3, as DNA: TGTGCCAGCAGCTTAGGGGACATGAATCAGCCCCAGCATTTT. Encoded protein: CASSLGDMNQPQHF.

The sample holds a few counts of this clonotype. DNA of the CDR3: TGTGCCAGCAAGGCCCCGGGGAGGATCTACAATGAGCAGTACTTC. Residues: CASKAPGRIYNEQYF. The genes are TRBV12-3 or TRBV12-4 and TRBJ2-7, with D possibly TRBD2 on 6 matching bases. This CDR3 region has 15 residues. V lost 7 bases and J 7 bases, leaving 23 bases between the germline ends.

Only a few counts were recorded for this clonotype. The chain uses TRBV5-5 and TRBJ2-7; 7 bases are a match to TRBD2. The CDR3 totals 15 residues. Germline V gene sequence: CDR1 SGHKS, CDR2 YYEKEE (reference sequence). Germline trimming cut 4 bases from V and 0 bases from J; bases unmatched to any gene: 7. CDR3 in amino acids: CASSTASGTSYEQYF. CDR3 nucleotides: TGTGCCAGCAGCACCGCTAGCGGAACCTCCTACGAGCAGTACTTC. The full variable domain, completed using reference TRBV5-5 and TRBJ2-7, is DAGVTQSPTHLIKTRGQQVTLRCSPISGHKSVSWYQQVLGQGPQFIFQYYEKEERGRGNFPDRFSARQFPNYSSELNVNALLLGDSALYLCASSTASGTSYEQYFGPGTRLTVT.

This clonotype was picked up a small number of times. The chain uses TRBV24-1 and TRBJ2-3; no clear D. Trimming cost V 3 bases and J 5 bases, with 8 bases left between them. Germline V gene lookup returns CDR1 KGHDR and CDR2 SFDVKD. The CDR3 contains 13 residues. The CDR3 DNA reads as TGTGCCACCAGTGATCCTACGGAAGATACGCAGTATTTT. Protein: CATSDPTEDTQYF.